What follows is one TCR beta chain and its context. The data belong to a study of T cell changes during pregnancy in multiple sclerosis. The CDR3 sequence is 18 residues long. Looked up from germline, CDR1 is MNHEY and CDR2 is SMNVEV (reference sequence). V lost 3 bases and J lost 2; bases outside the gene matches: 8. The repertoire was sequenced with immunoSEQ multiplex PCR; TCRdb's copy has only in-frame clones and lacks some. The table records about 98,000 clones, around 90% of them present only once. This specimen consisted of peripheral blood, obtained after pregnancy. V is TRBV27 and J is TRBJ1-5; 12 nucleotides match TRBD1. This receptor was obtained from a female donor in good health, enrolled as a control in a pregnancy study. The CDR3 sequence is CASSFGTGGLLGNQPQHF. CDR3 nucleotide sequence: TGTGCCAGCAGTTTCGGGACAGGGGGCTTATTGGGCAATCAGCCCCAGCATTTT.